This T cell receptor (beta chain) is drawn from a study of glioma-infiltrating T cells after dendritic cell vaccination. Study context: The vaccine used monocyte-derived dendritic cells pulsed overnight with autologous tumor lysate. Patients received three intradermal dendritic cell vaccine injections at biweekly intervals.

The time point was: after dendritic cell vaccination, including at tumor progression/relapse. CDR3 length: 15 residues. Germline V gene data show CDR1 as SSHAT and CDR2 as FNYEAQ (reference sequence). Trimming removed 6 bases from V and 2 bases from J; junction bases left unmatched: 9. The PCR used 60 V beta and 13 J beta primers. TCRdb's copy holds only in-frame clones and misses some; the assay was immunoSEQ multiplex PCR. The sample yields fewer than 95,000 clones, less than 85% seen once. Specimen: blood, collected after dendritic cell vaccination. The chain joins TRBV7-7 to TRBJ1-1; TRBD1 aligns across 7 bases. The TCR comes from a human donor with glioblastoma. This CDR3 is CASRQPTGNNTEAFF. As DNA, the CDR3 is TGTGCCAGCAGACAACCGACAGGGAATAACACTGAAGCTTTCTTT.